This T cell receptor (beta chain) was recovered during a study of OX40 agonist ivuxolimab in advanced cancers. Trimming shortened V by 1 base and J by 5 bases, and 15 bases separated the two germline ends. CDR3 length equals 16 residues. CDR1 is SGHRS and CDR2 is YFSETQ in the germline V gene. This clone was observed once. Produced via immunoSEQ multiplex PCR; TCRdb's table is partial and in-frame only. The table records about 60,000 clones, approximately 83% of them present only once. This receptor was obtained from an adult with an advanced solid tumor such as melanoma, head and neck, liver or kidney cancer. This chain links TRBV5-1 with TRBJ2-2; tentatively, D is TRBD1 or TRBD2 (5 bases each). This sample comprised CD4+ or CD8+ T cells sorted from blood, obtained in a trial of the OX40 agonist ivuxolimab. The CDR3 is CASSLYRRTGTGELFF. The CDR3 DNA reads TGCGCCAGCAGCTTGTACAGGCGTACGGGGACCGGGGAGCTGTTTTTT. Looking up the rest from reference TRBV5-1 and TRBJ2-2 gives the full variable domain: KAGVTQTPRYLIKTRGQQVTLSCSPISGHRSVSWYQQTPGQGLQFLFEYFSETQRNKGNFPGRFSGRQFSNSRSEMNVSTLELGDSALYLCASSLYRRTGTGELFFGEGSRLTVL.